This T cell receptor (beta chain) was obtained from a study of tumor-infiltrating lymphocytes in localized non-small cell lung cancer. This table comes from immunoSEQ multiplex PCR, and its TCRdb copy is limited to in-frame clones, with some not included. Of about 7,200 clones in the sample, more than 60% are singletons; the top ten hold roughly an eighth. The CDR3 is 16 residues long. V dropped 5 bases and J dropped 5 bases, with 22 bases sitting between them. In germline, CDR1 is SGHDT, CDR2 YYEEEE. The J gene is TRBJ1-1, the V gene TRBV5-6; no definite D call. Input material: lung tumor tissue. The TCR comes from a human donor with non-small cell lung cancer. CDR3 amino acids: CASRIATTLRLTEAFF. The CDR3 DNA reads as TGTGCCAGCAGAATCGCCACCACTCTCCGGTTGACTGAAGCTTTCTTT.